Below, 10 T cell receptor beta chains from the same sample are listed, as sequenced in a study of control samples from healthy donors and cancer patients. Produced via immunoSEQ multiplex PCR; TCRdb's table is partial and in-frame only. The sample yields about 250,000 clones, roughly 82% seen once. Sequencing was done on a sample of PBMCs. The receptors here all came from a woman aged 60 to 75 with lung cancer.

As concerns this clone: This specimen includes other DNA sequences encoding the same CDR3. For the CDR3, the DNA is TGTGCCAGTAGTATTACAGGGGCCAGTACTGAAGCTTTCTTT. As protein: CASSITGASTEAFF. The chain is built from TRBV19 and TRBJ1-1; TRBD1 agrees at 7 bases. Germline lookup yields CDR1 LNHDA and CDR2 SQIVND (reference sequence). The junction had 6 bases not matched to a gene; V was cut back by 3 bases and J by 5 bases. There are 14 residues in the CDR3.

DNA for the CDR3: TGTGCCAGCAGTACACACCAGGGGGCAAATGGCTACACCTTC. It translates to CASSTHQGANGYTF. The chain joins TRBV28 to TRBJ1-2; TRBD1 aligns across 8 bases. Trimming at V came to 5 bases and at J to 6 bases, leaving 8 bases not matched to a gene. The germline CDR1 and CDR2 sequences are MDHEN and SYDVKM. The CDR3 runs 14 residues.

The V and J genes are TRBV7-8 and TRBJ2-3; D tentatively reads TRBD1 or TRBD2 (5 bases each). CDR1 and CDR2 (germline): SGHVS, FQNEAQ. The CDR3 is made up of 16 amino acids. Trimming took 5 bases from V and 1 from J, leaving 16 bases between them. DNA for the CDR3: TGTGCCAGCAGCACAGGCGGGCTAGCTGGCACAGATACGCAGTATTTT. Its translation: CASSTGGLAGTDTQYF.

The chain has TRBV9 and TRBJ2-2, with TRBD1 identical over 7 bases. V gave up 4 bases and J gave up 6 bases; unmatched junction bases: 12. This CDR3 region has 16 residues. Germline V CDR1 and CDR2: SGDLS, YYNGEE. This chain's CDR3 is CASSIDRVARAGELFF. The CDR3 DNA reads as TGTGCCAGCAGCATCGACAGGGTGGCGAGGGCCGGGGAGCTGTTTTTT. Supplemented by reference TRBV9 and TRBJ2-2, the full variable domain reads DSGVTQTPKHLITATGQRVTLRCSPRSGDLSVYWYQQSLDQGLQFLIQYYNGEERAKGNILERFSAQQFPDLHSELNLSSLELGDSALYFCASSIDRVARAGELFFGEGSRLTVL.

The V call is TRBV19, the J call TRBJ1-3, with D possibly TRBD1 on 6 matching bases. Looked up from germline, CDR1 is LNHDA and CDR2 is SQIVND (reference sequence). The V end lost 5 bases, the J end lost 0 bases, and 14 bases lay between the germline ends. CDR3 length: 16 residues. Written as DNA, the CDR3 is TGTGCCAGTAGTCCCTACGGGACAAGCTCTGGAAACACCATATATTTT. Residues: CASSPYGTSSGNTIYF.

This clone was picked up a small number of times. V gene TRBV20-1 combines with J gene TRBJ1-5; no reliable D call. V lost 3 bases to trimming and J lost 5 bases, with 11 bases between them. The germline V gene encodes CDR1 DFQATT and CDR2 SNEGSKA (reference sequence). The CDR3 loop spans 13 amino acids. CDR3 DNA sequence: TGCAGTGCTAGTATGGACTCAGATCAGCCCCAGCATTTT. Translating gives CSASMDSDQPQHF.

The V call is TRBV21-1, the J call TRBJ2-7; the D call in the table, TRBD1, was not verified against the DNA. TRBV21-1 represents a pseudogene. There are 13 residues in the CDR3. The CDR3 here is CASMSQGPYEQYF. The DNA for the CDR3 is TGTGCCAGCATGAGTCAGGGCCCCTACGAGCAGTACTTC.

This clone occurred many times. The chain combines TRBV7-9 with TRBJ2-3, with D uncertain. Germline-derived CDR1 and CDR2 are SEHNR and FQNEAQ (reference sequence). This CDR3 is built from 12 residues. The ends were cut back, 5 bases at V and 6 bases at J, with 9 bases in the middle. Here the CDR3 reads CASSRGVDTQYF. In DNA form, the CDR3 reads TGTGCCAGCAGCCGCGGTGTCGATACGCAGTATTTT.

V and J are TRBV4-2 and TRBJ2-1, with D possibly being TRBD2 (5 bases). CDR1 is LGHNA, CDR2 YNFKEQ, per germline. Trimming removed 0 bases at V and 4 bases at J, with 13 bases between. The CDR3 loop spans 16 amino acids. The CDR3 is CASSQDQGGPYNEQFF. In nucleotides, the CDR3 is TGTGCCAGCAGCCAAGATCAAGGAGGACCGTACAATGAGCAGTTCTTC.

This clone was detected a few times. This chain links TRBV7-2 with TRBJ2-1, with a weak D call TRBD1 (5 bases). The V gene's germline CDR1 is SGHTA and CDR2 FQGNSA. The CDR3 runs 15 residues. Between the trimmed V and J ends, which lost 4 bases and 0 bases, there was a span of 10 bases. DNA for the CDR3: TGTGCCAGCAGCTCGACAGCAAGCTCCTACAATGAGCAGTTCTTC. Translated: CASSSTASSYNEQFF.